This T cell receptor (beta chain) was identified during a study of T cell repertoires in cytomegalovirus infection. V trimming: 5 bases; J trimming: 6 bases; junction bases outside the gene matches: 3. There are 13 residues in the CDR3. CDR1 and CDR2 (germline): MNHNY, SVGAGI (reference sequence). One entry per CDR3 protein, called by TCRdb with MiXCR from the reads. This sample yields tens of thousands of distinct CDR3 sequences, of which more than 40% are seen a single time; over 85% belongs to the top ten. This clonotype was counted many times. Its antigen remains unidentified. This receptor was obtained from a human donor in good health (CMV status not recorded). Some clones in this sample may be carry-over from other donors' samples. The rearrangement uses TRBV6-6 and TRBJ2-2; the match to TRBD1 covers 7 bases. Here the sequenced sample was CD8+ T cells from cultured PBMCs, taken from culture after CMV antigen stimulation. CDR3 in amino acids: CASSLGTAGELFF. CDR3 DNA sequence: TGTGCCAGCAGTCTCGGGACAGCCGGGGAGCTGTTTTTT.